This TCR beta chain was observed in a study of CD8+ T cells in alopecia areata. Across the study: At a dose of 5 to 10 mg twice daily, oral tofacitinib was given to treated patients.

It was cDNA, reverse transcribed from extracted RNA, that served as the sequencing template. Produced via immunoSEQ multiplex PCR; TCRdb's table is partial and in-frame only. The sample includes around 16,000 clones, 45% to 65% of them seen just once. Lesional scalp punch biopsies and peripheral blood came from alopecia areata patients. Trimming pared 3 bases from V and 2 bases from J, leaving 7 bases between. Germline-derived CDR1 and CDR2 are SEHNR and FQNEAQ (reference sequence). This CDR3 has 14 residues. The chain links TRBV7-9 to TRBJ2-2; D is ambiguous. This clonotype originated in a human donor with alopecia areata. The sample taken for sequencing was skin. The CDR3 region has the DNA TGTGCCAGCAGCTTCTCTTTCAACACCGGGGAGCTGTTTTTT. Translation gives CASSFSFNTGELFF.